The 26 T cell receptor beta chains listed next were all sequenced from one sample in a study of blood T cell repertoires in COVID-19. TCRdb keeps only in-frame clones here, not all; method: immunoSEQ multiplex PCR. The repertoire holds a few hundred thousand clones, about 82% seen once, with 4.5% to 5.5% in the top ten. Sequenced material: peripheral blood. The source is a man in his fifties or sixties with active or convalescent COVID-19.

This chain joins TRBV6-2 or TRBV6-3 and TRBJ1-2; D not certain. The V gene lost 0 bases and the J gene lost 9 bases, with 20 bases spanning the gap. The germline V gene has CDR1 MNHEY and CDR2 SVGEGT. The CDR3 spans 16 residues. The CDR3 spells CASSYSRVEVLFRYTF. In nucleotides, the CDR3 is TGTGCCAGCAGTTACTCGAGGGTCGAAGTTCTTTTCCGCTACACCTTC.

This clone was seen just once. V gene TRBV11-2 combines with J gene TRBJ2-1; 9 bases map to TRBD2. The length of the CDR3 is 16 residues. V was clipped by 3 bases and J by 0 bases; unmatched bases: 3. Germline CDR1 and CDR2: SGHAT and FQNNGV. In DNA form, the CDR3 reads TGTGCCAGCAGCTTTATTAGCGGGAGCTCCTACAATGAGCAGTTCTTC. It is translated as CASSFISGSSYNEQFF.

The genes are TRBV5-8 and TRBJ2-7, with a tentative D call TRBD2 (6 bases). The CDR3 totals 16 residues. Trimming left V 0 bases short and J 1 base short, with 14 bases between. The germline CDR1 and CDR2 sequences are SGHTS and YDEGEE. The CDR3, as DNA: TGTGCCAGCAGCTTGGCTACAGGAGGGCTATCCTACGAGCAGTACTTC. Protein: CASSLATGGLSYEQYF.

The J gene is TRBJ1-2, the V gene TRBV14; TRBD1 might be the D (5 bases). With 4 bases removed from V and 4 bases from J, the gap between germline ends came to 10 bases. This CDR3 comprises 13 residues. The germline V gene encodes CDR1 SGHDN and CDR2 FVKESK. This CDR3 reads CASSRDRVYGYTF. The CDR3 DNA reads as TGTGCCAGCAGCCGTGACAGAGTCTATGGCTACACCTTC.

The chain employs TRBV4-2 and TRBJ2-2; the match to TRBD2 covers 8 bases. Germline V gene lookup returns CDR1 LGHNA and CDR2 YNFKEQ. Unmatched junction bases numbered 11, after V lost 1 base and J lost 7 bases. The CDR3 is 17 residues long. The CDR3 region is CASSQGSTGGPIGELFF. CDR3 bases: TGTGCCAGCAGCCAAGGGTCTACGGGAGGGCCAATCGGGGAGCTGTTTTTT.

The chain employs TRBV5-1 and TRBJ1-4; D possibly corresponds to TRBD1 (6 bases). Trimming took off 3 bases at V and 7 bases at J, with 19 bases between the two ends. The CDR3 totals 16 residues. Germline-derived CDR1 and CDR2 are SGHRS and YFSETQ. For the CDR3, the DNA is TGCGCCAGCAGCTCCGGACAGAATGACGTTGGTGAAAAACTGTTTTTT. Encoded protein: CASSSGQNDVGEKLFF.

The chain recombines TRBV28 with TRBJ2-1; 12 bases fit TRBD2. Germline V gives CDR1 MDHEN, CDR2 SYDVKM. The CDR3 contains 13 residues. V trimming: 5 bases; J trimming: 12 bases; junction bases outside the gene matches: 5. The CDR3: CASSPTGLAGQFF. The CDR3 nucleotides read TGTGCCAGCAGTCCTACGGGACTAGCGGGGCAGTTCTTC.

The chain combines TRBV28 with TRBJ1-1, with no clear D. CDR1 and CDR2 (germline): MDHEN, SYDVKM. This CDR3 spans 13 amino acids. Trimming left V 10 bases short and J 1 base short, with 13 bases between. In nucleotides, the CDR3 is TGTGCCATCCCGGGGAATGAGAACACTGAAGCTTTCTTT. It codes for CAIPGNENTEAFF. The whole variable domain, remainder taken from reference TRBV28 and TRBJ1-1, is DVKVTQSSRYLVKRTGEKVFLECVQDMDHENMFWYRQDPGLGLRLIYFSYDVKMKEKGDIPEGYSVSREKKERFSLILESASTNQTSMYLCAIPGNENTEAFFGQGTRLTVV.

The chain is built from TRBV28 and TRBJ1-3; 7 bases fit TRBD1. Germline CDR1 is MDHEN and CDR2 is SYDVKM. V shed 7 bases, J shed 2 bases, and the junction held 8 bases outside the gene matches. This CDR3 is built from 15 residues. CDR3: CASKDNRGAGNTIYF. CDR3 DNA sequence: TGTGCCAGCAAAGACAACAGGGGTGCTGGAAACACCATATATTTT. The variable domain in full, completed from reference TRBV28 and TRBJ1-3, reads DVKVTQSSRYLVKRTGEKVFLECVQDMDHENMFWYRQDPGLGLRLIYFSYDVKMKEKGDIPEGYSVSREKKERFSLILESASTNQTSMYLCASKDNRGAGNTIYFGEGSWLTVV.

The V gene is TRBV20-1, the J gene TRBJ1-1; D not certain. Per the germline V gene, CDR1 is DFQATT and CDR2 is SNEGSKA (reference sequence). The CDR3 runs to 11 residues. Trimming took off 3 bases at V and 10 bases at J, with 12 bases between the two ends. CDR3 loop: CSASSFGRAFF. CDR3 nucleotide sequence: TGCAGTGCTAGTTCGTTTGGCCGAGCTTTCTTT.

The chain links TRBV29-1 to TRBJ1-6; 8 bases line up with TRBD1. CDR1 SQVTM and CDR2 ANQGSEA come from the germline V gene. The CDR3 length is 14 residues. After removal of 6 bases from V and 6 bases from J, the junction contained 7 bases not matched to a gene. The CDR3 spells CSVQEQGANSPLHF. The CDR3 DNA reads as TGCAGCGTCCAAGAGCAGGGGGCTAATTCACCCCTCCACTTT.

The CDR3: CASSRVSDTQYF. The CDR3, as DNA: TGCGCCAGCAGCCGGGTTTCAGATACGCAGTATTTT. The chain is built from TRBV5-1 and TRBJ2-3; D is unclear. CDR3 length: 12 residues. CDR1 and CDR2 from the germline V gene are SGHRS and YFSETQ. V lost 4 bases and J lost 4, with 7 bases in between. Drawing the rest from reference TRBV5-1 and TRBJ2-3, the complete variable domain is KAGVTQTPRYLIKTRGQQVTLSCSPISGHRSVSWYQQTPGQGLQFLFEYFSETQRNKGNFPGRFSGRQFSNSRSEMNVSTLELGDSALYLCASSRVSDTQYFGPGTRLTVL.

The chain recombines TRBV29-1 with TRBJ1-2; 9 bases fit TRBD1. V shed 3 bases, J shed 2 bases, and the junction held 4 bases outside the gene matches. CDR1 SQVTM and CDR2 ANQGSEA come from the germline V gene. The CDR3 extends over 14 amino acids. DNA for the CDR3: TGCAGCGTTGATCCGGGACAGGGAAACTATGGCTACACCTTC. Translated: CSVDPGQGNYGYTF.

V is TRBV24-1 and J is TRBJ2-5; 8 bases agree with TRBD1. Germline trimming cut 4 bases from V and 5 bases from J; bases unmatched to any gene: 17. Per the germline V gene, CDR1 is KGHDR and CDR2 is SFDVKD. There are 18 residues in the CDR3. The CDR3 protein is CATSEGTGTGLSAETQYF. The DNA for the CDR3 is TGTGCCACCAGTGAGGGAACCGGGACAGGATTGTCGGCGGAGACCCAGTACTTC.

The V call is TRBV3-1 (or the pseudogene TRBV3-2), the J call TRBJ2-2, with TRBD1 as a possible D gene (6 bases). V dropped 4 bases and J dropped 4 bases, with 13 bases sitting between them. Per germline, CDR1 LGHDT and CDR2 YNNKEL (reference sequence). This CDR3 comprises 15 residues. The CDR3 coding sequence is TGTGCCAGCAGCCGCAGGTTAGGGGGCACCGGGGAGCTGTTTTTT. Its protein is CASSRRLGGTGELFF.

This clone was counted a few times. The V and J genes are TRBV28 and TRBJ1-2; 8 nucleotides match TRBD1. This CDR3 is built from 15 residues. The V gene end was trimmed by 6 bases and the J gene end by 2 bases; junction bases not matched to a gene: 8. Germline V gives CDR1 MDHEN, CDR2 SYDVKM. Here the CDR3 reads CASSPGGAENYGYTF. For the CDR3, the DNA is TGTGCCAGCAGCCCAGGGGGCGCGGAGAACTATGGCTACACCTTC.

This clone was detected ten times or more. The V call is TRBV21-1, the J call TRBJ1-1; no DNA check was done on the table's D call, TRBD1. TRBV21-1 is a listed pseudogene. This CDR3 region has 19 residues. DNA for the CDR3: TGTGCCAGCAGCAAATCGTCCAGGCCCAGAAAAAATATGAACACTGAAGCTTTCTTT. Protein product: CASSKSSRPRKNMNTEAFF.

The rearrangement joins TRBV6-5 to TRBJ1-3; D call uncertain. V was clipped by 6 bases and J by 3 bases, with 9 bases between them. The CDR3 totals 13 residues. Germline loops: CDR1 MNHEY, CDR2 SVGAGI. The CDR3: CASSLGRGNTIYF. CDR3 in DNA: TGTGCCAGCAGCCTTGGGCGTGGAAACACCATATATTTT.

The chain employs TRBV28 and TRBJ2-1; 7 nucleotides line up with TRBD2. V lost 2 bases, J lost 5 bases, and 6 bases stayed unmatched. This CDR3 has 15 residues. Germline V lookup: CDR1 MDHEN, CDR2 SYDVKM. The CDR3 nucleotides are TGTGCCAGCAGTTTAACTAGCGAGGCCAACAATGAGCAGTTCTTC. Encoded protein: CASSLTSEANNEQFF.

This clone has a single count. The CDR3 loop reads CASSVSPGDTEAFF. In DNA, the CDR3 is TGTGCCAGCAGCGTCTCTCCAGGGGACACTGAAGCTTTCTTT. The rearrangement uses TRBV9 and TRBJ1-1; tentatively, D is TRBD1 (6 bases). Trimming took 2 bases from V and 3 from J, leaving 11 bases between them. This CDR3 comprises 14 residues. Germline V CDR1 and CDR2: SGDLS, YYNGEE.

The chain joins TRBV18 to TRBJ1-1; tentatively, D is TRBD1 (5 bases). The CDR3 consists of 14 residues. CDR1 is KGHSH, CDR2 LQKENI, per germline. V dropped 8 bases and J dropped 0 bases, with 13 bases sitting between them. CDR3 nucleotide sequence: TGTGCCAGCCGTCGCGGGGCAATGAACACTGAAGCTTTCTTT. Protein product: CASRRGAMNTEAFF.

In nucleotides, the CDR3 is TGTGCCAGCAGCGTAGATGACCGCGGATCGGGGGAGAAGTCCTACGAGCAGTACTTC. Translated, it gives CASSVDDRGSGEKSYEQYF. The chain has TRBV9 and TRBJ2-7; TRBD2 is a possible D gene (6 bases). The CDR3 spans 19 residues. Trimming stripped 0 bases from V and 1 base from J, with 23 bases between. Germline CDR1 SGDLS, CDR2 YYNGEE.

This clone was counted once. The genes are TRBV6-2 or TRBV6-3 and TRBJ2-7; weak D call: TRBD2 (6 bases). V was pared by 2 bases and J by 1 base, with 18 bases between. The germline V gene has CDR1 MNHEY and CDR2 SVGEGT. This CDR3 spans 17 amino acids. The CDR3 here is CASSYTSRVAGSYEQYF. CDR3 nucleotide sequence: TGTGCCAGCAGTTACACATCCCGGGTGGCGGGGTCCTACGAGCAGTACTTC.

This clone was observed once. The CDR3 region has the DNA TGCGCCAGCAGCCAATTCAGGGAAGTGTATGGCTACACCTTC. This codes for CASSQFREVYGYTF. V usage is TRBV4-3 and J usage is TRBJ1-2, with D possibly matching TRBD1 (5 bases). The CDR3 is made up of 14 amino acids. V lost 2 bases, J lost 5 bases, and 12 bases lay in between. Germline CDR1 LGHNA, CDR2 YSLEER.

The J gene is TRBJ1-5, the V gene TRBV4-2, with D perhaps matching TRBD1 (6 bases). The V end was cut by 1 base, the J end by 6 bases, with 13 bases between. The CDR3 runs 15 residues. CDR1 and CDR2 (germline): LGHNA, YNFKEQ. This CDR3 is CASSQGGQGGQPQHF. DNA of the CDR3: TGTGCCAGCAGCCAAGGGGGGCAGGGCGGTCAGCCCCAGCATTTT.

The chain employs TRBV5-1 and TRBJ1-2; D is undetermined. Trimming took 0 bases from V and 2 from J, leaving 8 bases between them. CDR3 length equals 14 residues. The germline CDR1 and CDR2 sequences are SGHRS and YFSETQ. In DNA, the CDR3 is TGCGCCAGCAGCTTGGGCGGGGAGAACTATGGCTACACCTTC. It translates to CASSLGGENYGYTF.